This T cell receptor beta chain comes out of a study of cytomegalovirus exposure and HLA in healthy donors. General study points: Another analysis was done later, and it associated over 15,000 TCR beta sequences with HLA alleles at 0.05 false discovery rate. Sequence variants that were highly shared formed a cluster that was likely a sequencing artifact.

PCR amplification relied on 60 Vbeta primers (plus 13 Jbeta primers). Measured with immunoSEQ multiplex PCR; TCRdb has only the in-frame clones, and not every one. This sample has roughly 140,000 clones, with roughly 77% found just once. It was healthy bone marrow donors who served as donors. No record was made of this donor's CMV serostatus. V gave up 1 base and J gave up 2 bases, with 14 bases separating them. The CDR3 covers 16 residues. CDR1 is LGHNA, CDR2 YSLEER, per germline. To note about this clone: Its target is not known.

The chain links TRBV4-3 to TRBJ2-5, with a tentative D call TRBD2 (5 bases). This sequence was found in a human donor in good health. Sequenced: PBMCs. The CDR3 loop is CASSQVLRGSQETQYF. For the CDR3, the DNA is TGCGCCAGCAGCCAAGTCTTACGGGGAAGTCAAGAGACCCAGTACTTC.